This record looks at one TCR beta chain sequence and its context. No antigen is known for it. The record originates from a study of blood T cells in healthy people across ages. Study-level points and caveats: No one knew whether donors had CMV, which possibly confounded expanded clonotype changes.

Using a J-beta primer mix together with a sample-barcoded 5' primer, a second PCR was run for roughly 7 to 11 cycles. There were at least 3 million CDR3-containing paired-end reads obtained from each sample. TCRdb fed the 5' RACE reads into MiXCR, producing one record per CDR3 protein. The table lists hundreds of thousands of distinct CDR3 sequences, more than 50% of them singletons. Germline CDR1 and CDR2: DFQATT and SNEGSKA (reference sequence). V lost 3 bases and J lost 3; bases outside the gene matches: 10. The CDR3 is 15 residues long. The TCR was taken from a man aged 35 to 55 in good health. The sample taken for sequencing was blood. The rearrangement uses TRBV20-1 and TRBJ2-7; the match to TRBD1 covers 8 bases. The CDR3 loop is CSARVIQGGDYEQYF. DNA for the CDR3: TGCAGTGCTAGGGTCATACAGGGGGGAGACTACGAGCAGTACTTC.